This paragraph covers one T cell receptor (beta chain) sequence. Its antigen is undetermined. Losses at the gene ends were 8 bases for V and 3 bases for J; bases not matched to a gene: 6. Germline CDR1 and CDR2: LNHDA and SQIVND (reference sequence). The CDR3 loop spans 13 amino acids. Using immunoSEQ multiplex PCR, the repertoire was profiled, and TCRdb retains in-frame clones only, with some absent. The table shows about 11,000 clones, with roughly two thirds occurring only once. The data are from a study of CD4+ T cells in melanoma. Findings and caveats of the study: Diverse differentiation states were reported for melanoma neoantigen-specific CD4+ T cells. CD8+ T cell, macrophage and B cell function reportedly correlated with neoantigen-specific CD4+ T cells.

Sequencing was carried out using cells from a culture (not recorded whether cultured in vitro). The TCR originated in a human donor with melanoma. The chain combines TRBV19 with TRBJ2-5; TRBD1 matches at 7 bases. The CDR3 DNA reads TGTGCCAGTGCCAGGGGGTTCGAAGAGACCCAGTACTTC. Translation gives CASARGFEETQYF. The full variable domain, rest sourced from reference TRBV19 and TRBJ2-5, is DGGITQSPKYLFRKEGQNVTLSCEQNLNHDAMYWYRQDPGQGLRLIYYSQIVNDFQKGDIAEGYSVSREKKESFPLTVTSAQKNPTAFYLCASARGFEETQYFGPGTRLLVL.